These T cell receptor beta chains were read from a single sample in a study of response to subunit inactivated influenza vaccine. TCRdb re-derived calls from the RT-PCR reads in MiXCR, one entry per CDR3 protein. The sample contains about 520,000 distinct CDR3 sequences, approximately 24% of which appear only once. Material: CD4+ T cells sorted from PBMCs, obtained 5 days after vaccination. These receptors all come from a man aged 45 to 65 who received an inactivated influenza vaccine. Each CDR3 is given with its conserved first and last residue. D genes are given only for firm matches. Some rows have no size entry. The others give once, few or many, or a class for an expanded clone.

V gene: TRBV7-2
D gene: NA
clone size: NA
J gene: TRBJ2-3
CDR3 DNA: TGTGCCAGCAGCTTAGGGAAGGCAGATACGCAGTATTTT
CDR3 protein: CASSLGKADTQYF

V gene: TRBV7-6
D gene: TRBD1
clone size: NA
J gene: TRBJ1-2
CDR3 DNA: TGTGCCAGCAGCTCTGGGGCGCAGGGGGCTTATGGCTACACCTTC
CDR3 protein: CASSSGAQGAYGYTF

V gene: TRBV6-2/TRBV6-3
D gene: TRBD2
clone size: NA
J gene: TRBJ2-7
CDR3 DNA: TGTGCCAGCAGTTGGACTAGCGGGGTCATCTACGAGCAGTACTTC
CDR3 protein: CASSWTSGVIYEQYF

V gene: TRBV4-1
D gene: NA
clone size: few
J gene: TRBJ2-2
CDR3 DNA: TGCGCCAGCAGCCAAGATCTGGGACCCGGGGAGCTGTTTTTT
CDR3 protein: CASSQDLGPGELFF

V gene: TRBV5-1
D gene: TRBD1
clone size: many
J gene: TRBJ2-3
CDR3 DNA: TGCGCCAGCAGCACGGGACAGGGAACAGATACGCAGTATTTT
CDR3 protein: CASSTGQGTDTQYF

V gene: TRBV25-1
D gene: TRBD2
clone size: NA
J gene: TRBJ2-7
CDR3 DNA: TGTGCCAGCAGTGGGGCGGGAGGGCCACGATTGCAGTACTTC
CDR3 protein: CASSGAGGPRLQYF

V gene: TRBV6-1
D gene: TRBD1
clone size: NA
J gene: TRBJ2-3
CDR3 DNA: TGTGCCAGCAGGAGGGGGCCCACAGATACGCAGTATTTT
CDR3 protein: CASRRGPTDTQYF

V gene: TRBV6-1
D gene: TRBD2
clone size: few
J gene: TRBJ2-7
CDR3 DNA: TGTGCCAGCAGACACCTCGCGGGGGGGCGCGGATACGAGCAGTACTTC
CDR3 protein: CASRHLAGGRGYEQYF

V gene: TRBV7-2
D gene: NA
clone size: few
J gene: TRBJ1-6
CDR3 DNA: TGTGCCAGCAGCTCTGACAGCTTTTATTCACCCCTCCACTTT
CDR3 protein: CASSSDSFYSPLHF

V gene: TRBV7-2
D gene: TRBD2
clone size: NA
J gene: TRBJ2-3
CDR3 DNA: TGTGCCAGCAGCTTTAGCGGGAGAGTCGCAGATACGCAGTATTTT
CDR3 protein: CASSFSGRVADTQYF

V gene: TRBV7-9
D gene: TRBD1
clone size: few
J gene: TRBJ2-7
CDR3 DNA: TGTGCCAGCAGGAGGACAGGGATCGAGCAGTACTTC
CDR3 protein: CASRRTGIEQYF

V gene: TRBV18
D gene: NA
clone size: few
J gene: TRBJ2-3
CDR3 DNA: TGTGCCAGCTCACCACAACTATTAGGCGAGGGCCAAGATACGCAGTATTTT
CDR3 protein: CASSPQLLGEGQDTQYF

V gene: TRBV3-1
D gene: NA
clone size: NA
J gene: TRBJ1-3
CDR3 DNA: TGTGCCAGCAGCCTACCAAGACAGCTCTCTGGAAACACCATATATTTT
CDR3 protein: CASSLPRQLSGNTIYF

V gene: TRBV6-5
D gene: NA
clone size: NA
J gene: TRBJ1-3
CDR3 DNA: TGTGCCAGCAGTTACTCACAGTCTCTCTCTGGAAACACCATATATTTT
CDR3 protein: CASSYSQSLSGNTIYF

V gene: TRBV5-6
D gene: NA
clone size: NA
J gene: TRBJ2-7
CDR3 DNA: TGTGCCAGCAGCTTAGGACGGTTGCACTCCTACGAGCAGTACTTC
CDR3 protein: CASSLGRLHSYEQYF

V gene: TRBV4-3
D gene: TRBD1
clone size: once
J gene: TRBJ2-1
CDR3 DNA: TGCGCCAGCAGCACCCGGACAGGGAGCTATGAGCAGTTCTTC
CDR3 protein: CASSTRTGSYEQFF

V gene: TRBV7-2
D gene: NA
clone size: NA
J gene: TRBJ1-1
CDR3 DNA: TGTGCCAGCAGCCAGACAGTTGTGGCCCAAGAAGCTTTCTTT
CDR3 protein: CASSQTVVAQEAFF

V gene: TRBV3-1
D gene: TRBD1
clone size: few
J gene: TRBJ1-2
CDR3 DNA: TGTGCCAGCAGCCCTGGACAGGGGGCTGGCTACACCTTC
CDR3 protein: CASSPGQGAGYTF

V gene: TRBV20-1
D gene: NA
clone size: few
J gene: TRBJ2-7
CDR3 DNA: TGCAGTGCTAACGGGGCCGCCACCTACGAGCAGTACTTC
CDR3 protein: CSANGAATYEQYF

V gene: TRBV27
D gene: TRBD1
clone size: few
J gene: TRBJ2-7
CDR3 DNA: TGTGCCAGCAGCCGCAAACCCGACAGGGCCTACGAGCAGTACTTC
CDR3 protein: CASSRKPDRAYEQYF

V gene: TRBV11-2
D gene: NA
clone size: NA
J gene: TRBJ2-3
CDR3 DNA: TGTGCCAGCAGCTTATTGGATCCAGATACGCAGTATTTT
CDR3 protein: CASSLLDPDTQYF

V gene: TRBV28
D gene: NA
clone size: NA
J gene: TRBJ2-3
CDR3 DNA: TGTGCCAGCAGCGAACAGGGACTAAGGGCAGATACGCAGTATTTT
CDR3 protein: CASSEQGLRADTQYF

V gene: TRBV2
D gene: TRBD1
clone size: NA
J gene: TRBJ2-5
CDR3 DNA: TGTGCCAGCAGCAATGGACAGGGAACACGGGAGACCCAGTACTTC
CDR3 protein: CASSNGQGTRETQYF

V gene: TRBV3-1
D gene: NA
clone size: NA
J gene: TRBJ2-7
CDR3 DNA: TGTGCCAGCAGCCAAGGTTTAATGGGGACGGCTAAGAGGTACGAGCAGTACTTC
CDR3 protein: CASSQGLMGTAKRYEQYF

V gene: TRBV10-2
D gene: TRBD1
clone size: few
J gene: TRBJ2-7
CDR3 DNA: TGCGCCAGCAGTGGGGGACAGGGGCAGTACTTC
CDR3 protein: CASSGGQGQYF

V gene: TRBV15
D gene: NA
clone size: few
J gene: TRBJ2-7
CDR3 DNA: TGTGCCACCAGCGGGGTGGGGGGCGAGCAGTACTTC
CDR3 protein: CATSGVGGEQYF

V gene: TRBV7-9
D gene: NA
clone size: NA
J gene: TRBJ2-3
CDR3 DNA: TGTGCCAGCTCAGTGGGTTTGGGGTTGGCCCCCACAGATACGCAGTATTTT
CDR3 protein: CASSVGLGLAPTDTQYF

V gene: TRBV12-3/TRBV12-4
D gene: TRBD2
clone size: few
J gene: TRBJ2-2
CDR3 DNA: TGTGCCAGCACCCAGACTAGCGGAACCGGGGAGCTGTTTTTT
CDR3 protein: CASTQTSGTGELFF

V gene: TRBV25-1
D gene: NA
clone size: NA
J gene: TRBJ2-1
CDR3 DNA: TGTGCCAGCAGTGACTCCCCCCGGGGGAGTGAGCAGTTCTTC
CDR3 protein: CASSDSPRGSEQFF

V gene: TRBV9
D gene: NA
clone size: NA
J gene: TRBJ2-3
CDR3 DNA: TGTGCCAGCAGCGCAGGAGTCTACTCTAGCACAGATACGCAGTATTTT
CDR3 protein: CASSAGVYSSTDTQYF

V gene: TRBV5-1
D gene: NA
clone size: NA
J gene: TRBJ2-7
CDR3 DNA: TGCGCCAGCAGCCTTACTCCGGGCGCCCTCGGGGAGCAGTACTTC
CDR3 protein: CASSLTPGALGEQYF

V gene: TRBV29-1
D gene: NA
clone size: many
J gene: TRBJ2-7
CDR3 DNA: TGCAGCGTGGGGGACGGCTCCTACGAGCAGTACTTC
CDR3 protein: CSVGDGSYEQYF

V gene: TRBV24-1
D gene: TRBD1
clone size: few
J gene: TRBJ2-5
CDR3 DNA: TGTGCCACTAACGAGGGACAGGGCTCCCCAGAGACCCAGTACTTC
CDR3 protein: CATNEGQGSPETQYF

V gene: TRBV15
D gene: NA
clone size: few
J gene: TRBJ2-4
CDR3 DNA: TGTGCCACCAGCAGAGACCCGGGAACGGTTAACATTCAGTACTTC
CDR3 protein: CATSRDPGTVNIQYF

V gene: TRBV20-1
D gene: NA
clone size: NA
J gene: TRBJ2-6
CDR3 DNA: TGCAGTGCTAGCGGGGACTCTGGGGCCAACGTCCTGACTTTC
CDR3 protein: CSASGDSGANVLTF

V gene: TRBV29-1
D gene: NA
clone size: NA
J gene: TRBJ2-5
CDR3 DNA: TGCAGCGTAACCCGGGGAACCGGCGGGGAGACCCAGTACTTC
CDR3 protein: CSVTRGTGGETQYF

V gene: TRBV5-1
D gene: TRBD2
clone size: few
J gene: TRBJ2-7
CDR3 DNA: TGCGCCAGCAGCTTGGGCGGGACTAGCGGGGCCTACGAGCAGTACTTC
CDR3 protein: CASSLGGTSGAYEQYF

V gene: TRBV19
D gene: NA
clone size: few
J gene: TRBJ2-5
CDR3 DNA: TGTGCCAGTAGTATTACAGGAGAGACCCAGTACTTC
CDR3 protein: CASSITGETQYF

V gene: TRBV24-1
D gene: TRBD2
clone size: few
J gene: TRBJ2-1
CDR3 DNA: TGTGCCACCCGTGGGAGCGGGAGGGCCTGGGAGCAGTTCTTC
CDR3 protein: CATRGSGRAWEQFF

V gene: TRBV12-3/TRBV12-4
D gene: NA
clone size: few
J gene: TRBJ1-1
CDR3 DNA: TGTGCCAGCAGTTTATGGGGACGGAGAAACACTGAAGCTTTCTTT
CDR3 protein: CASSLWGRRNTEAFF

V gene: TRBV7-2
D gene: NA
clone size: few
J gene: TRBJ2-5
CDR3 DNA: TGTGCCAGCAGCTCCAGGGCTGGGGAGACCCAGTACTTC
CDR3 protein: CASSSRAGETQYF